The 14 T cell receptor beta chains listed next were all sequenced from one sample in a study of technical replicates of blood from several donors. The method was immunoSEQ multiplex PCR; TCRdb's version includes in-frame clones alone and lacks a portion of them. The table has around 100,000 clones, roughly 96% seen once. The source material was T cells isolated from PBMCs. The receptors come from a human donor in good health.

The J gene is TRBJ1-2, the V gene TRBV6-6; 8 positions agree with TRBD1. This CDR3 has 14 residues. CDR1 is MNHNY, CDR2 SVGAGI, per germline (reference sequence). The junction had 5 bases not matched to a gene; V was cut back by 5 bases and J by 3 bases. CDR3 sequence reads: CASSTWGQDYGYTF. CDR3 DNA sequence: TGTGCCAGCAGTACTTGGGGACAGGACTATGGCTACACCTTC.

This chain connects TRBV28 to TRBJ2-7; tentative D call: TRBD1 (6 bases). The germline V gene has CDR1 MDHEN and CDR2 SYDVKM. The CDR3 is 15 residues long. Deletions cut 5 bases from V and 0 bases from J, with 14 bases between. CDR3 amino acids: CASSPGDTYSYEQYF. The CDR3 nucleotides read TGTGCCAGCAGTCCAGGGGACACCTACTCCTACGAGCAGTACTTC. The complete variable domain, with remaining parts taken from reference TRBV28 and TRBJ2-7, reads DVKVTQSSRYLVKRTGEKVFLECVQDMDHENMFWYRQDPGLGLRLIYFSYDVKMKEKGDIPEGYSVSREKKERFSLILESASTNQTSMYLCASSPGDTYSYEQYFGPGTRLTVT.

V gene TRBV28 combines with J gene TRBJ1-5, with 10 positions matching TRBD1. The germline V gene has CDR1 MDHEN and CDR2 SYDVKM. The CDR3 is made up of 17 amino acids. The junction had 8 bases not matched to a gene; V was cut back by 6 bases and J by 0 bases. CDR3 coding DNA: TGTGCCAGCAGACCCGGGACAGGGGTTTATAGCAATCAGCCCCAGCATTTT. This gives the protein CASRPGTGVYSNQPQHF.

The V gene is TRBV7-9, the J gene TRBJ1-2; TRBD1 is a possible D gene (6 bases). Germline loops: CDR1 SEHNR, CDR2 FQNEAQ (reference sequence). Trimming removed 4 bases from V and 0 bases from J, with 18 bases in between. CDR3 length: 17 amino acids. The CDR3 here is CASSSAPGGGANYGYTF. The DNA of the CDR3 is TGTGCCAGCAGCTCAGCACCTGGGGGCGGTGCTAACTATGGCTACACCTTC.

J is TRBJ2-1 and V is TRBV4-2, with TRBD1 as a possible D gene (6 bases). Germline V lookup: CDR1 LGHNA, CDR2 YNFKEQ. V was cut by 4 bases and J by 9 bases, with 13 bases left in between. The CDR3 totals 13 residues. The CDR3 loop is CASSPDWDIEQFF. For the CDR3, the DNA is TGTGCCAGCAGCCCCGATTGGGACATTGAGCAGTTCTTC.

The chain uses TRBV25-1 and TRBJ1-2; 9 bases line up with TRBD1. Trimming cost V 2 bases and J 3 bases; bases outside gene matches: 4. The length of the CDR3 is 15 residues. Germline CDR1 and CDR2: MGHDK and SYGVNS. The CDR3, as DNA: TGTGCCAGCAGTGAACTGGGACAGGGTTACTATGGCTACACCTTC. Its translation is CASSELGQGYYGYTF.

The DNA of the CDR3 is TGTGCCACCAGCAGAGGATCTAGCGGGTACGAGCAGTACTTC. Protein product: CATSRGSSGYEQYF. V gene TRBV15 combines with J gene TRBJ2-7, with 8 bases identical to TRBD2. This CDR3 region has 14 residues. Germline CDR1 and CDR2: LNHNV and YYDKDF (reference sequence). V was clipped by 1 base and J by 4 bases; unmatched bases: 3.

The chain carries TRBV7-9 and TRBJ1-2; possibly TRBD1 for D (5 bases). CDR3 length: 14 amino acids. V was pared by 5 bases and J by 2 bases, with 12 bases between. Per germline, CDR1 SEHNR and CDR2 FQNEAQ (reference sequence). CDR3 in amino acids: CASSGTAGNYGYTF. CDR3 DNA: TGTGCCAGCAGCGGGACGGCGGGGAACTATGGCTACACCTTC. Looking up the rest from reference TRBV7-9 and TRBJ1-2 gives the full variable domain: DTGVSQNPRHKITKRGQNVTFRCDPISEHNRLYWYRQTLGQGPEFLTYFQNEAQLEKSRLLSDRFSAERPKGSFSTLEIQRTEQGDSAMYLCASSGTAGNYGYTFGSGTRLTVV.

Only a few counts were recorded for this clone. The chain has TRBV2 and TRBJ1-1, with D possibly TRBD1 on 5 matching bases. This CDR3 is built from 12 residues. Germline CDR1 reads SNHLY; CDR2 reads FYNNEI. Between the trimmed V and J ends, which lost 10 bases and 2 bases, there was a span of 11 bases. The CDR3 here is CATGLSNTEAFF. The CDR3 region has the DNA TGTGCCACGGGACTCTCCAACACTGAAGCTTTCTTT. The whole variable domain, filled in from reference TRBV2 and TRBJ1-1, reads EPEVTQTPSHQVTQMGQEVILRCVPISNHLYFYWYRQILGQKVEFLVSFYNNEISEKSEIFDDQFSVERPDGSNFTLKIRSTKLEDSAMYFCATGLSNTEAFFGQGTRLTVV.

The chain couples TRBV19 to TRBJ2-2, with 11 bases fitting TRBD2. Germline CDR1 LNHDA, CDR2 SQIVND (reference sequence). The CDR3 sequence is 17 residues long. The ends lost 6 bases at V and 3 bases at J; junction bases unmatched: 9. For the CDR3, the DNA is TGTGCCAGTAGGGCTTGGGTACTAGCGGGAGACACCGGGGAGCTGTTTTTT. This translates into CASRAWVLAGDTGELFF. The full variable domain, its missing parts supplied by reference TRBV19 and TRBJ2-2, is DGGITQSPKYLFRKEGQNVTLSCEQNLNHDAMYWYRQDPGQGLRLIYYSQIVNDFQKGDIAEGYSVSREKKESFPLTVTSAQKNPTAFYLCASRAWVLAGDTGELFFGEGSRLTVL.

V usage is TRBV6-1 and J usage is TRBJ2-1, with TRBD2 identical over 8 bases. After removal of 3 bases from V and 2 bases from J, the junction contained 9 bases not matched to a gene. CDR3 length: 17 residues. CDR1 is MNHNS and CDR2 is SASEGT in the germline V gene. CDR3: CASSEALAGYTYNEQFF. In DNA form, the CDR3 reads TGTGCCAGCAGTGAGGCCCTAGCGGGTTACACCTACAATGAGCAGTTCTTC.

The genes are TRBV27 and TRBJ2-7; 11 nucleotides line up with TRBD2. There are 14 residues in the CDR3. V lost 6 bases to trimming and J lost 2 bases; unmatched junction nucleotides: 3. Germline loops: CDR1 MNHEY, CDR2 SMNVEV (reference sequence). CDR3 amino acids: CASRGTSGPYEQYF. CDR3 in DNA: TGTGCCAGCAGGGGGACTAGCGGTCCCTACGAGCAGTACTTC.

This chain uses TRBV9 with TRBJ2-7, with D unclear. CDR1 and CDR2 from the germline V gene are SGDLS and YYNGEE. Trimming shortened V by 3 bases and J by 3 bases, and 4 bases separated the two germline ends. The CDR3 has 11 residues. The CDR3, as DNA: TGTGCCAGCAGCGACAACTACGAGCAGTACTTC. It codes for CASSDNYEQYF.

This chain uses TRBV27 with TRBJ1-5; TRBD1 is a possible D gene (6 bases). Germline lookup yields CDR1 MNHEY and CDR2 SMNVEV (reference sequence). The CDR3 consists of 15 residues. Trimming stripped 5 bases from V and 2 bases from J, with 13 bases between. CDR3 DNA sequence: TGTGCCAGCAGTCCCGATTACAGGGGCAATCAGCCCCAGCATTTT. Translation: CASSPDYRGNQPQHF.